This TCR beta chain was observed in a study of T cell repertoires in cytomegalovirus infection (dated by TCRdb to the late 2010s). In the study overall: Because public TCR beta signatures pointed to carriage of CMV infection together with the matching HLA type, the HLA type of each donor mattered for the analysis. The research as a whole found: The ex vivo response was dominated by HLA-C-restricted CMV-specific TCR beta clonotypes, which also provided the single most frequent clonotype in two of eight donors. Cumulative frequency of public TCR beta family members discriminated carriers of CMV infection plus the relevant HLA type in this cohort and an independent roughly 320-donor cohort.

This clonotype occurred many times. Its antigen specificity is not known. Base-call qualities are not available, and no considerably larger clone is one nucleotide away. Sequenced using an Illumina HiSeq 1500. The public reads were quality trimmed at Q25 with fastp and then assembled into clones with MiXCR by TCRdb, keeping productive beta chains. CDR3 protein duplicates are merged, each entry listing the most common genes and DNA. The sample yields about 250,000 distinct CDR3 sequences; approximately 6.7% were counted once. The ten biggest clones cover about 6.5% of the sample. The CDR3 spans 17 residues, from the cysteine through the phenylalanine. Kept here is only the CDR3 DNA, which spans 51 bases and is read in frame from base 1. The germline V gene supplies CDR1 SNHLY and CDR2 FYNNEI. The V end loses 0 bases and the J end loses 4 bases, and a stretch of 18 bases separates them.

The sample comprised PBMCs. The receptor comes from a human donor in good health (CMV status not recorded). Some clones in this sample may be carry-over from other donors' samples. The chain joins TRBV2 to TRBJ2-5; TRBD2 might be the D gene, on 5 matching bases. The DNA sequence is as follows: TGTGCCAGCAGTGAAGCGCAAAGTAGTTTTGGAGGAGAGACCCAGTACTTC. Translated, this is CASSEAQSSFGGETQYF.